The 18 T cell receptor beta chains listed next were all sequenced from one sample in a study of T cells after yellow fever vaccination (dated by TCRdb to between 2018 and 2021). The sample's treatment or condition label, decoded: live attenuated yellow fever vaccine strain. The protocol used for the library was 5' RACE. The run used an Illumina HiSeq 2500. In TCRdb, the public reads were trimmed at Q25 with fastp and aligned with MiXCR, with productive beta chains retained. Rows are unified per CDR3 protein, each entry keeping the most common DNA and genes. Recorded for this sample are around 26,000 distinct CDR3 sequences; less than 3.5% of them occurred a single time. Of the sample, approximately 0.89% falls within the top ten clones. The sequencing here drew on PBMCs, either bulk or a sorted T-cell subset (CD4+, CD8+, memory, or dextramer-sorted; not recorded which), taken roughly seven weeks after the first yellow fever vaccination. The origin of the receptors is a man younger than 30 who received the YFV17D yellow fever vaccine.

This clonotype was counted many times. The V gene is TRBV7-9, the J gene TRBJ2-7, with TRBD2 matching 7 bases. CDR1 and CDR2 (germline): SEHNR, FQNEAQ (reference sequence). Trimming took 1 base from V and 6 from J; bases not matched to a gene: 3. This CDR3 is 13 amino acids long. CDR3 bases: TGTGCCAGCAGCTTAGAGGGAGGGGCCGAGCAGTACGTC. It yields the protein CASSLEGGAEQYV.

This clonotype was recorded many times. The rearrangement uses TRBV5-8 and TRBJ1-4, with D hard to call. The CDR3 sequence is 17 residues long. The germline gives CDR1 SGHTS, CDR2 YDEGEE. V shed 6 bases and J shed 8 bases, with 26 bases lying between them. The CDR3 loop reads CASNETPLRSGSEKLFF. In nucleotides, the CDR3 is TGTGCCAGCAACGAAACCCCACTTCGTAGCGGGTCCGAAAAACTGTTTTTT.

This clonotype has ten or more counts. The chain is built from TRBV5-1 and TRBJ1-1; D is undetermined. Between the trimmed V and J ends, which lost 0 bases and 7 bases, there was a span of 4 bases. The CDR3 length is 11 residues. The germline V gene encodes CDR1 SGHRS and CDR2 YFSETQ. CDR3 nucleotides: TGCGCCAGCAGCTTGGACGGTGAAGCTTTCTTT. This encodes CASSLDGEAFF.

This clonotype was found many times. The chain employs TRBV7-6 and TRBJ1-1; 10 bases align to TRBD1. The CDR3 is 16 amino acids. CDR1 and CDR2 from the germline V gene are SGHVS and FNYEAQ. V was clipped by 0 bases and J by 5 bases; unmatched bases: 6. CDR3 in DNA: TGTGCCAGCAGCTTAGCAAGGACAGGGGGGGATACTGAAGCTTTCTTT. Its translation is CASSLARTGGDTEAFF.

This clonotype appeared many times. The chain combines TRBV18 with TRBJ1-1; D perhaps matches TRBD1 (6 bases). Between the trimmed V and J ends, which lost 6 bases and 3 bases, there was a span of 14 bases. Germline V gives CDR1 KGHSH, CDR2 LQKENI. This CDR3 is 14 amino acids long. In DNA form, the CDR3 reads TGTGCCAGCTCCCCAGGGGTCGGGGACACTGAAGCTTTCTTT. The encoded protein is CASSPGVGDTEAFF.

This clonotype is medium-sized (0.01 to 0.1%) by share. This chain uses TRBV12-3 or TRBV12-4 with TRBJ2-5; maybe TRBD1 (6 bases). The CDR3 sequence is 16 residues long. V was clipped by 6 bases and J by 4 bases, with 21 bases between them. The CDR3 DNA is TGTGCCAGCAGCCCTGGGGGCAGGATGATGGGAGAGACCCAGTACTTC. This encodes CASSPGGRMMGETQYF.

This clonotype showed up many times. The chain carries TRBV12-3 or TRBV12-4 and TRBJ2-2; D is possibly TRBD1 (6 bases). The CDR3 is 16 amino acids. The V and J ends lost 8 bases and 2 bases respectively, with 18 bases between them. CDR3 coding DNA: TGTGCCAGCGGCGATCCGGGACACAGAAACACCGGGGAGCTGTTTTTT. Its protein product is CASGDPGHRNTGELFF.

This clonotype came up many times. The V gene is TRBV30, the J gene TRBJ2-1; the D gene is possibly TRBD2 (6 bases). CDR1 is GTSNPN and CDR2 is SVGIG in the germline V gene (reference sequence). V lost 8 bases and J lost 5, with 22 bases in between. CDR3 length: 15 residues. The chain's CDR3 is CAGQRAKGGDNEQFF. CDR3 bases: TGTGCCGGGCAAAGGGCGAAAGGAGGGGACAATGAGCAGTTCTTC. The variable domain in full, with the rest retrieved from reference TRBV30 and TRBJ2-1, is SQTIHQWPATLVQPVGSPLSLECTVEGTSNPNLYWYRQAAGRGLQLLFYSVGIGQISSEVPQNLSASRPQDRQFILSSKKLLLSDSGFYLCAGQRAKGGDNEQFFGPGTRLTVL.

This clonotype has ten or more counts. The V gene is TRBV7-2, the J gene TRBJ2-5, with TRBD2 identical over 9 bases. The CDR3 runs 14 residues. V shed 5 bases and J 1 base; nucleotides not matched to a gene: 2. The germline V gene has CDR1 SGHTA and CDR2 FQGNSA. The CDR3, as DNA: TGTGCCAGCAGCCTACTAGCGGGCCAAGAGACCCAGTACTTC. Its translation: CASSLLAGQETQYF.

This chain joins TRBV11-3 and TRBJ1-5; the match to TRBD1 covers 9 bases. There are 17 residues in the CDR3. V gave up 5 bases and J gave up 5 bases; unmatched junction bases: 13. CDR1 and CDR2 (germline): SGHNT, YENEEA. The CDR3, as DNA: TGTGCCAGCAGCCAGAACAGGGGGCGCAGAAGGGATCAGCCCCAGCATTTT. Translating it yields CASSQNRGRRRDQPQHF.

This clonotype was counted many times. V gene TRBV4-1 combines with J gene TRBJ2-5; 7 nucleotides align to TRBD1. Per the germline V gene, CDR1 is MGHRA and CDR2 is YSYEKL. CDR3 length equals 16 residues. V dropped 3 bases and J dropped 2; count of bases not matched to a gene: 9. The CDR3 DNA follows: TGCGCCAGCAGCCAGCCTTGGGACAGTTCTCAAGAGACCCAGTACTTC. This gives the protein CASSQPWDSSQETQYF.

This clonotype was detected ten times or more. J is TRBJ1-2 and V is TRBV3-1, with 10 positions matching TRBD1. The germline V gene has CDR1 LGHDT and CDR2 YNNKEL (reference sequence). This CDR3 has 14 amino acids. The junction had 0 bases not matched to a gene; V was cut back by 3 bases and J by 2 bases. The CDR3 DNA is TGTGCCAGCAGCCAGACAGGGGGCAACTATGGCTACACCTTC. Protein sequence: CASSQTGGNYGYTF.

Many counts were recorded for this clonotype. The CDR3 is CASSWGQGVATNEKLFF. DNA of the CDR3: TGTGCCAGCAGTTGGGGGCAGGGGGTTGCAACTAATGAAAAACTGTTTTTT. The rearrangement uses TRBV5-5 and TRBJ1-4, with TRBD1 matching over 7 bases. This CDR3 is 17 amino acids long. The germline CDR1 and CDR2 sequences are SGHKS and YYEKEE (reference sequence). The junction had 10 bases not matched to a gene; V was cut back by 5 bases and J by 0 bases.

This clonotype was counted many times. This rearrangement joins TRBV19 to TRBJ2-3; 7 positions agree with TRBD2. CDR1 and CDR2 from the germline V gene are LNHDA and SQIVND (reference sequence). This CDR3 spans 14 amino acids. Trimming took 8 bases from V and 0 from J; bases not matched to a gene: 5. CDR3: CASGRGSSTDTQYF. The CDR3 DNA sequence: TGTGCCAGTGGGCGGGGGTCTAGCACAGATACGCAGTATTTT.

This clonotype appeared many times. The rearrangement joins TRBV7-2 to TRBJ1-1, with 8 bases lining up with TRBD1. This CDR3 comprises 18 residues. Germline-derived CDR1 and CDR2 are SGHTA and FQGNSA. J gave up 11 bases and V 3 bases, and 23 bases lay outside the gene matches. The CDR3 loop is CASSFISVGTGAKVGAFF. The DNA of the CDR3 is TGTGCCAGCAGCTTCATCTCTGTTGGGACAGGAGCAAAGGTGGGGGCTTTCTTT.

This clonotype was seen at least ten times. CDR3 coding DNA: TGTGCCAGCAGGAAAATAAAAGGACGACCGAACACCGGGGAGCTGTTTTTT. It specifies CASRKIKGRPNTGELFF. The chain links TRBV11-2 to TRBJ2-2; no clear D gene. The CDR3 covers 17 residues. The V and J ends lost 6 bases and 0 bases respectively, with 17 bases between them. Germline loops: CDR1 SGHAT, CDR2 FQNNGV. Supplemented by reference TRBV11-2 and TRBJ2-2, the full variable domain reads EAGVAQSPRYKIIEKRQSVAFWCNPISGHATLYWYQQILGQGPKLLIQFQNNGVVDDSQLPKDRFSAERLKGVDSTLKIQPAKLEDSAVYLCASRKIKGRPNTGELFFGEGSRLTVL.

This clonotype is classed as medium-sized. The rearrangement uses TRBV18 and TRBJ2-1, with TRBD1 identical over 7 bases. The CDR3 runs 14 residues. The germline gives CDR1 KGHSH, CDR2 LQKENI. With V trimmed by 6 bases and J by 9 bases, 11 bases remained unmatched. CDR3 sequence: CASSFTGVDGEQFF. Here the CDR3 DNA reads TGTGCCAGCTCGTTCACAGGGGTGGATGGTGAGCAGTTCTTC.

This clonotype has a count of ten or more. The V and J genes are TRBV20-1 and TRBJ1-1; D not certain. This CDR3 is built from 12 residues. The germline CDR1 and CDR2 sequences are DFQATT and SNEGSKA (reference sequence). With 3 bases removed from V and 3 bases from J, the gap between germline ends came to 8 bases. CDR3: CSARVRDTEAFF. Here the CDR3 DNA reads TGCAGTGCTAGGGTTCGCGACACTGAAGCTTTCTTT.